The following is a T cell receptor (beta chain) sequence with its context. Across about two dozen US areas, participants ranged in age from about 18 to 90 years. Participants' own reports of clinical history determined their cohort assignment. The data originate from a study of blood T cell repertoires in COVID-19. Across the study: The United States, Italy and Spain were the sources of the acute and convalescent COVID-19 samples. Nucleic acid was either cDNA or gDNA, and it came from T cells, B-cell-depleted T cells, or PBMCs.

Measured with immunoSEQ multiplex PCR; TCRdb has only the in-frame clones, and not every one. The sample yields approximately 300,000 clones, roughly 85% seen once. This CDR3 comprises 14 residues. Germline trimming cut 7 bases from V and 3 bases from J; bases unmatched to any gene: 6. Per germline, CDR1 ENHRY and CDR2 SYGVKD. Source material: PBMCs or T cells enriched from blood (not recorded which). V usage is TRBV10-3 and J usage is TRBJ1-1; 9 bases match TRBD1. This clonotype was obtained from a woman between 25 and 40 years old who had recovered from COVID-19. The CDR3 is CAITVTGGDTEAFF. The CDR3 DNA sequence: TGTGCCATCACCGTGACAGGGGGGGACACTGAAGCTTTCTTT.